Listed below are T cell receptor beta chains from one sample, sequenced in a study of Ad26.COV2.S vaccination and SARS-CoV-2 variants. Sequenced by immunoSEQ multiplex PCR; TCRdb stores in-frame clones only, minus some. The sample records some 290,000 clones, more than 70% being singletons. Specimen: peripheral blood, collected in a trial of Ad26.COV2.S vaccine versus placebo. These receptors were taken from a person between 18 and 60 years old who received the Ad26.COV2.S COVID-19 vaccine or a placebo. CDR3s include the opening cysteine and the closing phenylalanine or tryptophan. D genes are given only for firm matches. A row's size may be missing; if present it is once, few, many or a size class.

V,size,D,J,DNA,CDR3
TRBV7-2,once,TRBD1,TRBJ1-4,TGTGCCAGCAGCTTAGGGACAGGGGGAGGGGAAAAACTGTTTTTT,CASSLGTGGGEKLFF
TRBV5-1,.,.,TRBJ1-1,TGCGCCAGCAGCGCGACACCTGGACGGATGAACACTGAAGCTTTCTTT,CASSATPGRMNTEAFF
TRBV3-1/TRBV3-2,.,.,TRBJ2-5,TGTGCCAGCAGCCAAGATATCGGGAGACGGTACCAAGAGACCCAGTACTTC,CASSQDIGRRYQETQYF
TRBV20-1,.,.,TRBJ2-3,TGCAGCGGCACAAGGTCAGATACGCAGTATTTT,CSGTRSDTQYF
TRBV6-2/TRBV6-3,.,TRBD1,TRBJ1-1,TGTGCCAGCAGTTACGGGGGACAGGCGAACACTGAAGCTTTCTTT,CASSYGGQANTEAFF
TRBV7-2,.,.,TRBJ2-3,TGTGCCAGCAGCTACCTAGCACTTCCTTCCTTAAGCACAGATACGCAGTATTTT,CASSYLALPSLSTDTQYF
TRBV3-1/TRBV3-2,many,.,TRBJ1-1,TGTGCCAGCAGCGATGGGGAGAGAACTGAAGCTTTCTTT,CASSDGERTEAFF
TRBV6-5,.,.,TRBJ1-2,TGTGCCAGCACCCGGGACGGCTATGGCTACACCTTC,CASTRDGYGYTF
TRBV19,.,.,TRBJ1-5,TGTGCCAGTAGTATTAGACAGGATTATAGCAATCAGCCCCAGCATTTT,CASSIRQDYSNQPQHF
TRBV18,.,TRBD1,TRBJ1-1,TGTGCCAGCTCACCGTTACTGGGACAGGACACTGAAGCTTTCTTT,CASSPLLGQDTEAFF
TRBV19,.,.,TRBJ2-2,TGTGCCAGTAGTAGACAGCCGAACACCGGGGAGCTGTTTTTT,CASSRQPNTGELFF
TRBV5-6,.,TRBD2,TRBJ2-3,TGTGCCAGCAGCCCTCGACTAGCCCGAGATACGCAGTATTTT,CASSPRLARDTQYF
TRBV6-6,.,TRBD1,TRBJ1-1,TGTGCCAGCAGACGACAGGGGGACACTGAAGCTTTCTTT,CASRRQGDTEAFF
TRBV6-6,.,.,TRBJ1-5,TGTGCCAGCAGTTATTGGGGGGATATCAATCAGCCCCAGCATTTT,CASSYWGDINQPQHF
TRBV9,once,TRBD2,TRBJ2-5,TGTGCCAGCAGCGTAGGGGTTAGCGGGGGAGCAGAGACCCAGTACTTC,CASSVGVSGGAETQYF
TRBV7-2,.,.,TRBJ1-2,TGTGCCAGCAGTTTCCAGGGAAAGTCTGGCTACACCTTC,CASSFQGKSGYTF
TRBV5-1,.,.,TRBJ2-7,TGCGCCAGCAGCTTAAGCGGCAGCTCCTACGAGCAGTACTTC,CASSLSGSSYEQYF
TRBV5-1,many,.,TRBJ1-2,TGCGCCAGCAGCTACGGGGGGGCCTTAAGTGGTGGCTACACCTTC,CASSYGGALSGGYTF
TRBV7-9,.,.,TRBJ1-2,TGTGCCAGCAGCCCCCCAGGCAGGGTGTATGGCTACACCTTC,CASSPPGRVYGYTF
TRBV6-5,.,.,TRBJ1-3,TGTGCCAGCGGGAAGAATTCTGGCCCCATATATTTT,CASGKNSGPIYF
TRBV5-4,.,TRBD2,TRBJ2-2,TGTGCCAGCAGCTGGACTAGCGGGGGTCCCGGGGAGCTGTTTTTT,CASSWTSGGPGELFF
TRBV18,.,.,TRBJ1-2,TGTGCCAGCGGAGGTCAGGGCGGCTATGGCTACACCTTC,CASGGQGGYGYTF
TRBV9,.,TRBD2,TRBJ2-3,TGTGCCAGCAGCTCACAGACTAGCGGGGGGGCAAATACGCAGTATTTT,CASSSQTSGGANTQYF
TRBV30,.,TRBD1,TRBJ1-6,TGTGCCTGGAGTGTCGGGAGGGGGCACTCCTATAATTCACCCCTCCACTTT,CAWSVGRGHSYNSPLHF
TRBV18,once,TRBD1,TRBJ1-2,TGTGCCAGCTCACTCGGACAGGCCAATAACTATGGCTACACCTTC,CASSLGQANNYGYTF
TRBV9,.,.,TRBJ1-2,TGTGCCAGCACCGTATCACCGGGAAGTTATGGCTACACCTTC,CASTVSPGSYGYTF
TRBV5-1,.,.,TRBJ2-5,TGCGCCAGCAGCTTGGCGGGACTCCAAGAGACCCAGTACTTC,CASSLAGLQETQYF
TRBV5-1,.,.,TRBJ2-5,TGCGCCAGCAGCTTGCGGGGTTTAAGGCAGGAGACCCAGTACTTC,CASSLRGLRQETQYF
TRBV5-4,once,TRBD2,TRBJ2-5,TGTGCCAGCAGCTTTACTAGCGGGGGGCGGTACCTACAAGAGACCCAGTACTTC,CASSFTSGGRYLQETQYF
TRBV18,.,TRBD1,TRBJ1-1,TGTGCCAGCTCACCAAGGACAGGGGGGAACACTGAAGCTTTCTTT,CASSPRTGGNTEAFF
TRBV7-2,.,.,TRBJ1-5,TGTGCCAGCGGGCCAGGGCCCTTTAAGCTTGATCAGCCCCAGCATTTT,CASGPGPFKLDQPQHF
TRBV7-9,.,.,TRBJ2-3,TGTGCCAGCAGCTTATCTCGGTCCCGGACAGATACGCAGTATTTT,CASSLSRSRTDTQYF